This is a list of T cell receptor beta chains from one sample in a study of preoperative IRX-2 immunotherapy in early breast cancer. Method: immunoSEQ multiplex PCR; TCRdb's copy keeps in-frame clones and lacks some. Of approximately 28,000 clones in the sample, about four fifths were seen once. The sample was gathered from a patient treated with IRX-2 immunotherapy. The origin of the receptors is a human donor with breast cancer. Both conserved end residues are part of each CDR3. A D gene is named only where the DNA matches it firmly. A clone size is listed for some rows: how often the clone was seen (once, few, many), or a class if it is expanded.

j_call clone_size cdr3_length v_call d_call cdr3_aa cdr3_nt
TRBJ2-1 NA 15 TRBV11-3 NA CASSRGSGGWNEQFF TGTGCCAGCAGCCGGGGTTCCGGGGGATGGAATGAGCAGTTCTTC
TRBJ1-2 NA 15 TRBV11-3 NA CASSFGTRANYGYTF TGTGCCAGCAGCTTCGGGACGAGAGCTAACTATGGCTACACCTTC
TRBJ2-4 NA 14 TRBV11-3 TRBD1 CASSLGQGRDIQYF TGTGCCAGCAGCTTGGGACAGGGGAGAGACATTCAGTACTTC
TRBJ2-2 NA 15 TRBV19 TRBD1 CASSIRGRDTGELFF TGTGCCAGTAGTATCAGGGGGCGGGACACCGGGGAGCTGTTTTTT
TRBJ1-1 NA 14 TRBV7-7 NA CASSLGGGGTEAFF TGTGCCAGCAGCTTAGGAGGGGGTGGGACTGAAGCTTTCTTT
TRBJ1-2 NA 22 TRBV19 NA CASSKRGEDLWLHLRRIYGYTF TGTGCCAGTAGTAAAAGAGGGGAGGATCTATGGCTACACCTTAGGAGGATCTATGGCTACACCTTC
TRBJ1-2 NA 13 TRBV7-1 TRBD1 CASSLQGAYGYTF TGTGCCAGCAGCTTACAGGGGGCCTATGGCTACACCTTC
TRBJ2-5 NA 15 TRBV15 TRBD2 CATSRDVTSGETQYF TGTGCCACCAGCAGAGACGTTACTAGCGGAGAGACCCAGTACTTC
TRBJ2-1 NA 16 TRBV11-3 TRBD2 CASTRTSRRSYNEQFF TGTGCCAGCACCCGGACTAGCAGACGCTCCTACAATGAGCAGTTCTTC
TRBJ2-1 NA 14 TRBV11-3 NA CASSSLIIYNEQFF TGTGCCAGCAGCTCTTTGATAATCTACAATGAGCAGTTCTTC
TRBJ2-7 NA 14 TRBV18 NA CASSPDSKAHEQYF TGTGCCAGCTCACCAGACTCGAAAGCCCACGAGCAGTACTTC
TRBJ2-3 once 14 TRBV5-1 NA CASSLAAGTDTQYF TGCGCCAGCAGCTTGGCGGCGGGGACAGATACGCAGTATTTT
TRBJ2-2 NA 15 TRBV11-3 TRBD2 CASSVTSGSTGELFF TGTGCCAGCAGCGTTACTAGCGGGAGTACCGGGGAGCTGTTTTTT
TRBJ2-1 NA 14 TRBV6-8 TRBD2 CAIRDEAGGDEQFF TGTGCCATCAGAGACGAAGCGGGGGGCGATGAGCAGTTCTTC
TRBJ2-3 once 17 TRBV12-5 NA CASGLVLSGISTDTQYF TGTGCTAGTGGTTTGGTACTTTCGGGGATTAGCACAGATACGCAGTATTTT
TRBJ1-5 NA 15 TRBV28 TRBD1 CASRNRGGEFLPQHF TGTGCCAGCAGAAACAGGGGGGGGGAGTTCTTGCCCCAGCATTTT
TRBJ1-5 NA 13 TRBV19 NA CASRARESQPQHF TGTGCCAGTAGGGCCAGGGAAAGTCAGCCCCAGCATTTT
TRBJ2-1 NA 14 TRBV29-1 NA CSVEGGRAYNEQFF TGCAGCGTTGAGGGTGGGAGAGCCTACAATGAGCAGTTCTTC
TRBJ2-5 few 14 TRBV11-3 NA CASSFRGSQETQYF TGTGCCAGCAGCTTTCGGGGCAGCCAAGAGACCCAGTACTTC
TRBJ2-1 NA 18 TRBV6-4 TRBD2 CASRKTRTSGSPYNEQFF TGTGCCAGCAGAAAAACCAGGACTAGCGGGAGCCCCTACAATGAGCAGTTCTTC
TRBJ1-5 NA 15 TRBV19 NA CASKEDTFSNQPQHF TGTGCCAGCAAGGAGGACACCTTTAGCAATCAGCCCCAGCATTTT
TRBJ2-7 NA 14 TRBV6-8 NA CASAYRASQVEQYF TGTGCCAGCGCCTACAGGGCATCTCAGGTCGAGCAGTACTTC
TRBJ2-7 NA 14 TRBV19 NA CASSLEGGRRAQYF TGTGCCAGTAGTCTAGAAGGAGGGAGGAGGGCACAGTACTTC
TRBJ2-2 NA 13 TRBV14 NA CASSQLTTGELFF TGTGCCAGCAGCCAATTGACGACCGGGGAGCTGTTTTTT
TRBJ1-6 NA 14 TRBV28 NA CASSLGGANSPLHF TGTGCCAGCAGTTTGGGGGGGGCAAACTCACCCCTCCACTTT
TRBJ2-5 NA 16 TRBV6-8 NA CASSYSTGRGQETQYF TGTGCCAGCAGTTACTCGACGGGAAGGGGCCAAGAGACCCAGTACTTC
TRBJ1-1 NA 12 TRBV6-8 NA CASSRDYTEAFF TGTGCCAGCAGTAGGGATTACACTGAAGCTTTCTTT
TRBJ2-7 NA 16 TRBV7-6 NA CASSLSVGVGGGEQYF TGTGCCAGCAGCTTGTCCGTGGGAGTCGGTGGAGGGGAGCAGTACTTC
TRBJ1-2 NA 16 TRBV6-8 NA CASSRMGGGRNYGYTF TGTGCCAGCAGTCGAATGGGTGGGGGGCGAAACTATGGCTACACCTTC
TRBJ2-3 NA 14 TRBV11-3 TRBD2 CASSLRAGKDTQYF TGTGCCAGCAGCTTACGAGCGGGGAAAGATACGCAGTATTTT
TRBJ2-1 once 13 TRBV18 NA CASSLETRGEQFF TGTGCCAGCTCACTCGAGACCCGGGGTGAGCAGTTCTTC
TRBJ1-1 NA 16 TRBV5-1 TRBD1 CASSGWTGGVGTEAFF TGCGCCAGCAGCGGATGGACAGGGGGCGTTGGCACTGAAGCTTTCTTT
TRBJ2-7 NA 12 TRBV28 NA CASSLNGYEQYF TGTGCCAGCAGTTTAAACGGCTACGAGCAGTACTTC